This TCR beta chain originates from a study of blood T cell repertoires in COVID-19. This clone was picked up one time. The CDR3 is made up of 16 amino acids. CDR1 SQVTM and CDR2 ANQGSEA come from the germline V gene. The V end lost 1 base, the J end lost 0 bases, and 13 bases lay between the germline ends. As handled by the study authors: Nucleated cell number was recorded as an estimate derived from reference gene primer amplification. Using immunoSEQ multiplex PCR, the repertoire was profiled, and TCRdb retains in-frame clones only, with some absent. That table supplies the V and J calls and clone size; D and trimming were determined from the DNA. The sample contains approximately 310,000 clones, approximately 91% of which appear only once.

The chain carries TRBV29-1 and TRBJ1-3; D might be TRBD1 (5 bases). The sequence derives from a man aged 55 to 70 who had recovered from COVID-19. Specimen: PBMCs or T cells enriched from blood (not recorded which). CDR3 in DNA: TGCAGCGTTGAAGCCCGAGACAGAATCTCTGGAAACACCATATATTTT. It yields the protein CSVEARDRISGNTIYF.